The clone carrying this T cell receptor (beta chain) came up many times. What it recognizes is unknown. These data belong to a study of spatial heterogeneity in lung cancer. Study-level information: Detected sequences consistently included more beta-chain ones than alpha-chain ones. General observations from the study: It was found that expanded intratumoral alpha and beta TCR counts tracked tumor mutation counts.

TCRdb re-analysed the 5' RACE reads in MiXCR, keeping a single row per CDR3 protein. Of a few thousand distinct CDR3 sequences listed, around 7.7% were seen once; the top ten hold 28%. The V gene's germline CDR1 is SGHTA and CDR2 FQGNSA. Trimming took 3 bases from V and 1 from J, leaving 14 bases between them. The length of the CDR3 is 16 residues. Time point of the sample: sample taken at primary tumor resection. Donors were 72 untreated early-stage non-small cell lung cancer patients. J is TRBJ2-3 and V is TRBV7-2; D might be TRBD2 (6 bases). The origin of this receptor is a female donor with early-stage non-small cell lung cancer. The sequenced sample was lung tumor tissue, obtained at surgery. The CDR3 nucleotides are TGTGCCAGCAGCTTTATTTCCCCGGGGGGCACAGATACGCAGTATTTT. Translated: CASSFISPGGTDTQYF.